The source of this T cell receptor beta chain is a study of CD8 T cells in Susac syndrome. Trimming shortened V by 1 base and J by 1 base, and 6 bases separated the two germline ends. The CDR3 has 13 amino acids. The V gene's germline CDR1 is SGHNT and CDR2 YYREEE (reference sequence). Random-hexamer reverse transcription was applied to roughly 0.45 to 1 ug RNA. TCRdb re-derived calls from the immunoSEQ multiplex PCR reads in MiXCR, one entry per CDR3 protein. The sample lists about 180,000 distinct CDR3 sequences, around 94% seen once, with 0.12% in the top ten. The chain combines TRBV5-4 with TRBJ2-7; a possible D gene is TRBD1 (5 bases). The receptor was isolated from a human donor with Susac syndrome. Material: CD4+ T cells from PBMCs. CDR3 loop: CASSLQGSYEQYF. Written as DNA, the CDR3 is TGTGCCAGCAGCTTGCAGGGATCCTACGAGCAGTACTTC.